This T cell receptor beta chain was documented in a study of cytotoxic CD8 clonotypes in ibrutinib-treated CLL. From germline, CDR1 is ENHRY and CDR2 SYGVKD. Losses at the gene ends were 8 bases for V and 4 bases for J; bases not matched to a gene: 4. The CDR3 spans 14 residues. For this clone: Its antigen is not known.

Regarding the study as a whole: Clonality at baseline surpassed age-matched healthy donors and tracked circulating CD8+ T-cell counts. Samples from sustained-remission and progressing patients were taken at different times. An increase in clonality occurred at ibrutinib response, followed by a return toward baseline at progression.

Repertoires were generated with immunoSEQ multiplex PCR, while TCRdb's copy carries only in-frame clones and drops some. The repertoire includes over 75,000 clones, around 80% of them detected once, and approximately 30% sits in the top ten. The source material was PBMCs, sampled after 12 months of ibrutinib treatment. This TCR derives from a human donor with chronic lymphocytic leukemia. J is TRBJ2-2 and V is TRBV10-3; 10 bases are shared with TRBD1. Here the CDR3 reads CAIGDRGGTGELFF. The CDR3 nucleotides are TGTGCCATCGGGGACAGGGGAGGCACCGGGGAGCTGTTTTTT.